These 2 T cell receptor beta chains share one sample of origin, sequenced in a study of control samples from healthy donors and cancer patients. The repertoire was sequenced with immunoSEQ multiplex PCR; TCRdb's copy has only in-frame clones and lacks some. This table has under 200,000 clones, 94% appearing once. Source material: blood. The receptors shown here come from a woman in her forties in good health.

This clone occurred once. The chain uses TRBV7-2 and TRBJ2-1; D unresolved. Germline V CDR1 and CDR2: SGHTA, FQGNSA. The CDR3 runs to 12 residues. The V gene lost 6 bases and the J gene lost 10 bases, with 13 bases spanning the gap. CDR3 DNA: TGTGCCAGCAGTCATGAGGTGGGGGAGCAGTTCTTC. This translates into CASSHEVGEQFF.

V is TRBV19 and J is TRBJ2-7, with 7 positions matching TRBD1. Germline V gives CDR1 LNHDA, CDR2 SQIVND (reference sequence). J was trimmed by 3 bases and V by 7 bases; bases with no gene match: 9. This CDR3 comprises 14 residues. CDR3 amino acids: CASNKGQSSYEQYF. As DNA, the CDR3 is TGTGCCAGTAACAAGGGACAGTCAAGCTACGAGCAGTACTTC.